Listed below are T cell receptor beta chains from one sample, sequenced in a study of cytomegalovirus exposure and HLA in healthy donors. Sequencing was performed with immunoSEQ multiplex PCR; in TCRdb, only in-frame clones are kept and a portion is missing. Among around 190,000 clones listed, about 82% were seen once. Sequenced: PBMCs. The receptor source for this set is a woman in her forties or fifties in good health and CMV-seronegative. CDR3s include the opening cysteine and the closing phenylalanine or tryptophan. Each record gives: V gene, clone size, J gene, D gene, CDR3 DNA, CDR3 protein. D genes are given only for firm matches. A row's size may be missing; if present it is once, few, many or a size class.

TRBV11-2	NA	TRBJ2-7	TRBD1	TGTGCCAGCAGCCAGGACAGGGCCTACGAGCAGTACTTC	CASSQDRAYEQYF
TRBV14	NA	TRBJ2-7	TRBD1	TGTGCCAGCAGCCAAGACCCCGGGACAGGGGACTACGAGCAGTACTTC	CASSQDPGTGDYEQYF
TRBV2	NA	TRBJ2-1	TRBD2	TGTGCCAGCAGCACAACTAGCGAGGGGCGCAATGAGCAGTTCTTC	CASSTTSEGRNEQFF
TRBV27	NA	TRBJ1-5	TRBD1	TGTGCCAGCAGTCCATACTCACAGGGGAGCATGGGCAATCAGCCCCAGCATTTT	CASSPYSQGSMGNQPQHF
TRBV4-3	NA	TRBJ1-1	NA	TGCGCCAGCAGCCAAGAACGTATGGGGCTCTCTTTGAACACTGAAGCTTTCTTT	CASSQERMGLSLNTEAFF
TRBV19	once	TRBJ2-7	TRBD2	TGTGCCAGTAGCCGCGGGGGCTACGAGCAGTACTTC	CASSRGGYEQYF
TRBV6-5	NA	TRBJ2-1	TRBD2	TGTGCCAGCAGTTACTCAGCGGGAACTCCCAGGGAGCAGTTCTTC	CASSYSAGTPREQFF
TRBV2	NA	TRBJ2-7	NA	TGTGCCAGCAGTGATCTCAGTACCTACGAGCAGTACTTC	CASSDLSTYEQYF
TRBV6-5	NA	TRBJ1-1	NA	TGTGCCAGCAGTTACTCGCGGGGGACCAACACTGAAGCTTTCTTT	CASSYSRGTNTEAFF
TRBV29-1	NA	TRBJ2-7	TRBD2	TGCAGCGTAGGGGGGACTAGGATTTCTCGGGGGTCATACGAGCAGTACTTC	CSVGGTRISRGSYEQYF
TRBV5-1	NA	TRBJ2-5	NA	TGCGCCAGCAGCTTGATGCGCCAAGAGACCCAGTACTTC	CASSLMRQETQYF
TRBV7-9	NA	TRBJ1-2	TRBD1	TGTGCCAGCAGCTTAGCCCAGGGGGCGGGCTATGGCTACACCTTC	CASSLAQGAGYGYTF
TRBV7-2	NA	TRBJ1-5	NA	TGTGCCAGCAGCTTAGACTTCACCCTCAATCAGCCCCAGCATTTT	CASSLDFTLNQPQHF
TRBV28	NA	TRBJ2-1	TRBD1	TGTGCCAGCAGTTCGCCGGGACAGGTGAACTACAATGAGCAGTTCTTC	CASSSPGQVNYNEQFF
TRBV28	NA	TRBJ2-3	TRBD2	TGTGCCAGCAGTTTCGCTAGCGGGGCATACACAGATACGCAGTATTTT	CASSFASGAYTDTQYF
TRBV7-7	NA	TRBJ2-1	NA	TGTGCCAGCAGCTACGGGAGTGCCGATGAGCAGTTCTTC	CASSYGSADEQFF
TRBV15	NA	TRBJ2-2	NA	TGTGCCACCAGCAGAGGAACAGGAACCGGGGAGCTGTTTTTT	CATSRGTGTGELFF
TRBV7-9	NA	TRBJ2-3	NA	TGTGCCAGCAGCCCGGGGCAGGGGCCAGATACGCAGTATTTT	CASSPGQGPDTQYF
TRBV25-1	few	TRBJ1-1	TRBD1	TGTGCCAGCAGTGATTACGGACAGGGCGCCCTGTGGAAAGCTTTCTTT	CASSDYGQGALWKAFF
TRBV5-8	NA	TRBJ1-2	TRBD1	TGTGCCAGCAGCTTGGTTGGGACAGAATTCTATGGCTACACCTTC	CASSLVGTEFYGYTF
TRBV5-4	NA	TRBJ2-1	NA	TGTGCCAGCAGTTCACCGGGTCCCCTAAGCTCCTACAATGAGCAGTTCTTC	CASSSPGPLSSYNEQFF
TRBV27	NA	TRBJ2-1	NA	TGTGCCAGCAGTTTAGAGACTAGGTCTATCGCCAATGAGCAGTTCTTC	CASSLETRSIANEQFF
TRBV27	NA	TRBJ1-4	TRBD1	TGTGCCAGCAGTTTTCGGGGACAGCCTTCCGGATCAACTAATGAAAAACTGTTTTTT	CASSFRGQPSGSTNEKLFF
TRBV5-4	NA	TRBJ2-1	NA	TGTGCCAGCAGTTTCGGGGGTCTACTCTCCTACAATGAGCAGTTCTTC	CASSFGGLLSYNEQFF
TRBV27	NA	TRBJ2-7	TRBD2	TGTGCCAGCAGTTTGGGACTAGCGGGACCTGAGCAGTACTTC	CASSLGLAGPEQYF
TRBV19	NA	TRBJ2-1	NA	TGTGCCAGTAGTCGCGGGTCGGGAATCTACAATGAGCAGTTCTTC	CASSRGSGIYNEQFF
TRBV29-1	NA	TRBJ1-1	NA	TGCAGCGTTGGTCAGAAGAACACTGAAGCTTTCTTT	CSVGQKNTEAFF
TRBV5-8	NA	TRBJ1-2	NA	TGTGCCAGCAGCTTCAGCGGGGGCCATAGGACCTATGGCTACACCTTC	CASSFSGGHRTYGYTF
TRBV19	NA	TRBJ2-7	NA	TGTGCCAGTAGTGGCAGTACCTCCTACGAGCAGTACTTC	CASSGSTSYEQYF
TRBV7-9	NA	TRBJ1-5	TRBD1	TGTGCCAGCAGCTTAACAGGGGATCAGCCCCAGCATTTT	CASSLTGDQPQHF
TRBV7-9	few	TRBJ1-1	NA	TGTTCCAGCAGCTCACAGGGGAACACTGAAGCTTTCTTT	CSSSSQGNTEAFF
TRBV29-1	NA	TRBJ2-5	TRBD1	TGCAGCGTTGCCGGGACAGGGGTCGCGGAGACCCAGTACTTC	CSVAGTGVAETQYF
TRBV6-5	few	TRBJ1-1	TRBD1	TGTGCCAGCAGTTACTCGAGAGGGGGCGCGGGCACTGAAGCTTTCTTT	CASSYSRGGAGTEAFF
TRBV18	NA	TRBJ2-2	NA	TGTGCCAGCTCACCCGCACTAGCTCCAACCGGGGAGCTGTTTTTT	CASSPALAPTGELFF
TRBV4-2	NA	TRBJ1-1	TRBD1	TGTGCCAGCAGCCATAGGACAGGGGGAAGGACTGAAGCTTTCTTT	CASSHRTGGRTEAFF
TRBV27	NA	TRBJ2-2	NA	TGTGCCAGCAGTTTAACTTCGAACACCGGGGAGCTGTTTTTT	CASSLTSNTGELFF
TRBV5-1	NA	TRBJ2-3	NA	TGCGCCAGCAGCTTGGCGGCAGATACGCAGTATTTT	CASSLAADTQYF
TRBV7-9	NA	TRBJ1-2	NA	TGTGCCAGCAGCAACCTGGGAGTGCGGTTACACTATGGCTACACCTTC	CASSNLGVRLHYGYTF
TRBV19	NA	TRBJ1-5	NA	TGTGCCAGTAGCGGGGGGAATCAGCCCCAGCATTTT	CASSGGNQPQHF
TRBV5-1	once	TRBJ2-3	TRBD1	TGCGCCAGCAGCTCGGAACAGGGGGGCACAGATACGCAGTATTTT	CASSSEQGGTDTQYF
TRBV4-2	NA	TRBJ2-2	NA	TGTGCCAGCAGCCCCCATCGGAGGGGTCGGGCGAAGCAACCGAACACCGGGGAGCTGTTTTTT	CASSPHRRGRAKQPNTGELFF
TRBV28	NA	TRBJ1-5	TRBD1	TGTGCCAGCAGTTCTTCTGCCGGGACAGCCTATCGGCCCCAGCATTTT	CASSSSAGTAYRPQHF
TRBV2	few	TRBJ2-7	TRBD1	TGTGCCAGCAGCGGGGGACAGGGATGGTCCTACGAGCAGTACTTC	CASSGGQGWSYEQYF
TRBV11-2	NA	TRBJ2-3	NA	TGTGCCAGCAGCTTAATTAGCTTCTCAGATACGCAGTATTTT	CASSLISFSDTQYF
TRBV7-3	NA	TRBJ2-5	TRBD2	TGTGCCAGCAGCTTAGGTAGCGGGATCGGAGAGACCCAGTACTTC	CASSLGSGIGETQYF
TRBV19	NA	TRBJ1-5	TRBD1	TGTGCCAGTTCCCGGGACAGGGCACAGCCCCAGCATTTT	CASSRDRAQPQHF
TRBV2	few	TRBJ1-1	NA	TGTGCCAGCAGTGAATCTGCAGCGGGAACTGAAGCTTTCTTT	CASSESAAGTEAFF
TRBV28	NA	TRBJ2-3	TRBD1	TGTGCCAGCAGTACATTACTTAGTTCCGGGACAGGGCATAGGACTAGCACAGATACGCAGTATTTT	CASSTLLSSGTGHRTSTDTQYF
TRBV6-5	NA	TRBJ1-2	NA	TGTGCCAGCCGGGGTTGGGCTAACTATGGCTACACCTTC	CASRGWANYGYTF